This is a list of T cell receptor beta chains from one sample in a study of Ad26.COV2.S vaccination and SARS-CoV-2 variants. Sequenced by immunoSEQ multiplex PCR; TCRdb stores in-frame clones only, minus some. The sample carries 290,000 or so clones, around 87% recorded once. The sequencing used peripheral blood, collected in a trial of Ad26.COV2.S vaccine versus placebo. The receptors here all came from a person aged 18 to 65 who received the Ad26.COV2.S COVID-19 vaccine or a placebo. Each CDR3 is given with its conserved first and last residue. The D gene is left open where the match is weak. Size is omitted from some rows. Given values are once, few, many or a class for expanded clones.

13	TRBV6-2/TRBV6-3	TRBD1	TRBJ1-2	-	TGTGCCAGCAGTTGGGGGACAGGCTATGGCTACACCTTC	CASSWGTGYGYTF
15	TRBV7-3	TRBD2	TRBJ2-1	few	TGTGCCAGCAGCCCCTGGGCTAGCGGGAACAATGAGCAGTTCTTC	CASSPWASGNNEQFF
13	TRBV6-5	TRBD1	TRBJ1-6	-	TGTGCCTCAGCGGGGGGGGACAGGTCACCCCTCCACTTT	CASAGGDRSPLHF
15	TRBV5-1	-	TRBJ2-7	few	TGCGCCAGCAGCAGAGGGGCAGCCCAGTCCTACGAGCAGTACTTC	CASSRGAAQSYEQYF
11	TRBV20-1	-	TRBJ2-7	-	TGCAGTGCTACTGGTGGGGGGAAACAGTACTTC	CSATGGGKQYF
12	TRBV28	-	TRBJ1-4	-	TGTGCCAGCAGTTTATCTGATGAAAAACTGTTTTTT	CASSLSDEKLFF
14	TRBV7-7	-	TRBJ2-5	-	TGTGCCAGCAGCTTAGCCCCACTGCAAGAGACCCAGTACTTC	CASSLAPLQETQYF
13	TRBV4-1	-	TRBJ1-1	-	TGCGCCAGCAGCCCCAGGGGCAACACTGAAGCTTTCTTT	CASSPRGNTEAFF
15	TRBV11-2	TRBD2	TRBJ2-7	-	TGTGCCAGCAGCTCCCTTAGCGGGGGGAGGTACGAGCAGTACTTC	CASSSLSGGRYEQYF
14	TRBV13	-	TRBJ1-1	-	TGTGCCAGCAGCTTAGGCAGGGCGACAAGAGAAGCTTTCTTT	CASSLGRATREAFF
14	TRBV7-9	-	TRBJ2-3	-	TGTGCCAGCAGCTTACCCCAAAGGGGGGTGGGGCAGTATTTT	CASSLPQRGVGQYF
14	TRBV11-2	TRBD1	TRBJ1-1	-	TGTGCCAGCAGTTCAGGGGGCGTGAACACTGAAGCTTTCTTT	CASSSGGVNTEAFF
13	TRBV19	-	TRBJ1-1	-	TGTGCCAGTAGTATTCGGACTCAGGGAAAAGCTTTCTTT	CASSIRTQGKAFF
9	TRBV20-1	-	TRBJ2-4	-	TGCATCGCGAGAACCCCCTCGCACTTC	CIARTPSHF
15	TRBV5-1	-	TRBJ2-2	few	TGCGCCAGCAGCGTTATGGGGGCGGAGACCGGGGAGCTGTTTTTT	CASSVMGAETGELFF
18	TRBV7-9	-	TRBJ1-5	once	TGTGCCAGCAGCTTTTTCTTGTCCCTCATCCTTAGCAATCAGCCCCAGCATTTT	CASSFFLSLILSNQPQHF
13	TRBV10-2	-	TRBJ1-3	-	TGCGCCAGCAGTGTTCCGGCAGGAAACACCATATATTTT	CASSVPAGNTIYF
14	TRBV29-1	TRBD1	TRBJ1-1	-	TGCAGCGTTACCCAGGGGGCGGTGAACACTGAAGCTTTCTTT	CSVTQGAVNTEAFF
14	TRBV27	-	TRBJ2-1	few	TGTGCCACCTCCGGCCAATGGGGTGTCGATGAGCAGTTCTTC	CATSGQWGVDEQFF
13	TRBV14	TRBD1	TRBJ2-1	few	TGTGCCAGCAGCCCAGCACAGGGGGCCAAGCAGTTCTTC	CASSPAQGAKQFF
15	TRBV19	-	TRBJ1-1	-	TGTGCCAGTAGTATCTCTCGGGGGGCGAACACTGAAGCTTTCTTT	CASSISRGANTEAFF
17	TRBV2	-	TRBJ1-6	-	TGTGCCAGCAGCGAAAGTCTTAGCCGGGGGGGAAATTCACCCCTCCACTTT	CASSESLSRGGNSPLHF
13	TRBV7-9	-	TRBJ2-7	-	TGTGCCAGCAGCTTAACGAGCTCCTACGAGCAGTACTTC	CASSLTSSYEQYF
19	TRBV15	-	TRBJ2-6	-	TGTGCCACCAGCACCGCCCGCCGGACAGATCCCTCTGGGGCCAACGTCCTGACTTTC	CATSTARRTDPSGANVLTF
14	TRBV5-6	TRBD1	TRBJ2-7	-	TGTGCCAGCAGCCGGGGGACAGGGGCGGGCGAGCAGTACTTC	CASSRGTGAGEQYF
11	TRBV5-1	-	TRBJ1-1	-	TGCGCCAGCAGCTTAGGACTGGAAGCTTTCTTT	CASSLGLEAFF
13	TRBV30	-	TRBJ1-4	-	TGTGCCTGGAGTGGGGGACATGGCGAAAAACTGTTTTTT	CAWSGGHGEKLFF
21	TRBV9	TRBD2	TRBJ2-5	-	TGTGCCAGCAGCGTTAAGACCAGGGGACTAGCGGGAGAGAGTACTAAAGAGACCCAGTACTTC	CASSVKTRGLAGESTKETQYF
13	TRBV18	-	TRBJ2-1	-	TGTGCCAGCTCATCACAGCTTAGCGGCGAGCAGTTCTTC	CASSSQLSGEQFF
17	TRBV18	TRBD2	TRBJ2-3	once	TGTGCCAGCTCACCCGGGACTAGCGGGTTAGGCACAGATACGCAGTATTTT	CASSPGTSGLGTDTQYF
17	TRBV10-1	TRBD2	TRBJ2-7	-	TGCGCCAGCAGTGAAAGGTTCGGTAGTAGCGGGAGCTACGAGCAGTACTTC	CASSERFGSSGSYEQYF
15	TRBV5-1	-	TRBJ1-1	-	TGCGCCAGCAGCTTGGCGGGGGGGCGGTACACTGAAGCTTTCTTT	CASSLAGGRYTEAFF
14	TRBV7-9	-	TRBJ2-2	once	TGTGCCAGCAGCTTCCAACAGAACACCGGGGAGCTGTTTTTT	CASSFQQNTGELFF
14	TRBV7-9	TRBD2	TRBJ2-5	-	TGTGCCAGCAGCCCTAGCGGGGGGCAAGAGACCCAGTACTTC	CASSPSGGQETQYF
13	TRBV18	-	TRBJ2-1	-	TGTGCCAGCTCACCACTGGGGCGCAATGAGCAGTTCTTC	CASSPLGRNEQFF
13	TRBV25-1	TRBD1	TRBJ2-5	-	TGTGCCAGCGGTATCACAGGGGCAGAGACCCAGTACTTC	CASGITGAETQYF
12	TRBV20-1	-	TRBJ2-2	-	TGCAGTGCTAGTCTGGGTTCCGGGGAGCTGTTTTTT	CSASLGSGELFF
13	TRBV9	-	TRBJ2-3	once	TGTGCCAGCAGCGTAGTGGGAGCAGATACGCAGTATTTT	CASSVVGADTQYF
16	TRBV6-2/TRBV6-3	TRBD2	TRBJ2-3	-	TGTGCCAGCAGCCCCCCTAGCGGGGGGGCCACAGATACGCAGTATTTT	CASSPPSGGATDTQYF
16	TRBV6-5	TRBD2	TRBJ2-5	-	TGTGCCAGCAGTTACTCCGAGGGAGGGCCAAGGGAGACCCAGTACTTC	CASSYSEGGPRETQYF
15	TRBV30	TRBD1	TRBJ1-5	-	TGTGCCTGGAGTCAACAGGGGCCCCAAAATCAGCCCCAGCATTTT	CAWSQQGPQNQPQHF
14	TRBV19	TRBD1	TRBJ1-5	-	TGTGCCAGTTTGGGACAGGGCCGGAATCAGCCCCAGCATTTT	CASLGQGRNQPQHF
14	TRBV3-1/TRBV3-2	-	TRBJ1-2	once	TGTGCCAGCAGCCAAGATACTCAGGGCCGTGGCTACACCTTC	CASSQDTQGRGYTF
12	TRBV7-2	-	TRBJ2-1	-	TGTGCCAGCAGCTTTTCTTTTGCGGGCCTGTTCTTC	CASSFSFAGLFF
14	TRBV18	-	TRBJ2-2	-	TGTGCCAGCTCACCAGGGCTGGGCACCGGGGAGCTGTTTTTT	CASSPGLGTGELFF
13	TRBV5-4	TRBD1	TRBJ2-1	-	TGTGCCAGCAGCTTTGGGACAGGGAATGAGCAGTTCTTC	CASSFGTGNEQFF
15	TRBV7-2	-	TRBJ2-5	-	TGTGCCAGCAGCTTAGGAGCGGTAGCGTTAGCGACCCAGTACTTC	CASSLGAVALATQYF
15	TRBV24-1	TRBD2	TRBJ2-1	-	TGTGCCACCAGTGACTCGGGACTAGGCGAGGGAGAGCAGTTCTTC	CATSDSGLGEGEQFF
14	TRBV27	-	TRBJ2-7	-	TGTGCCAGCAGACCTTTGGACAGCGCCTACGAGCAGTACTTC	CASRPLDSAYEQYF
16	TRBV2	-	TRBJ1-5	-	TGTGCCAGCAGTGAAGCAGCCTGGGGTCAAAATCAGCCCCAGCATTTT	CASSEAAWGQNQPQHF
18	TRBV7-2	TRBD2	TRBJ2-1	-	TGTGCCAGCAGCTTAGCTACCGGGACTAGCGGGCTCTACAATGAGCAGTTCTTC	CASSLATGTSGLYNEQFF
14	TRBV25-1	-	TRBJ1-5	-	TGTGCCAGCAGTGAAAGTGTTAGCAATCAGCCCCAGCATTTT	CASSESVSNQPQHF
15	TRBV19	TRBD2	TRBJ2-1	-	TGTGCCAGTAGTATTACTAGCGCCTGGGACAATGAGCAGTTCTTC	CASSITSAWDNEQFF